This note documents a single T cell receptor (beta chain) sequence. This clonotype was observed a single time. Its cognate antigen has yet to be identified. No quality values exist for individual bases; no much larger clone is one base distant. One read alone provides weak support. Receptor libraries were prepared by 5' RACE. TCRdb names Illumina HiSeq 2500 as the instrument used. A second PCR of 7 to 11 cycles was run with a J-beta primer mix and a sample-barcoded 5' primer. Each TCR beta cDNA molecule received a unique molecular identifier from a template-switch 5' adaptor carrying 12 random nucleotides. Each sample yielded at least 2.5 million CDR3-containing paired-end reads. All of the RNA was converted into first-strand cDNA using the Mint cDNA synthesis kit, with a TRBC-specific oligonucleotide serving as the primer. Following uracil-DNA glycosylase treatment, all cDNA underwent a first 18-cycle PCR with the universal primers M1SS and BC2_uni_R. On the authors' methods: Normalization of each sample was performed by random selection of 1 million high-quality reads, each carrying a distinct molecular identifier. Instead of being binned into consensus sequences, reads that shared molecular identifiers were thrown out. MiTCR, run with a Q25 quality threshold and the strictest error-elimination algorithm, handled CDR3 identification, clonotype clustering and error correction. A nonparametric unseen species model with Euler transformation was used to estimate lower-bound total TCR beta diversity. TCRdb reran the public reads through fastp at Q25 and MiXCR, keeping productive beta chains. Every CDR3 protein is listed once, alongside the most common genes and DNA of its rows. TCRdb, not the authors, supplied the V and J calls. The sample yields under 2 million distinct CDR3 sequences; about 35% were counted once. The leading ten clones occupy about 11% of the sample.

The donors were 40 or so Caucasian individuals from Russia, aged roughly 6 to 100 years, who were systemically healthy. Approximately 9.3 milliliters of peripheral blood were drawn from each donor into EDTA-treated Vacutainer tubes. PBMCs were isolated by Ficoll-Paque density-gradient centrifugation, with at least 7 million obtained per sample. Total RNA was extracted from PBMCs with Trizol reagent, with at least 5 micrograms obtained per sample. For every donor, an aliquot of PBMCs went through flow cytometry to measure the percentages of naive CD45RAhigh/CD27high T cells. The sample originates from a study of blood T cells in healthy people across ages (dated by TCRdb to 2014 to 2015). For the wider study: Template switching captured roughly one uniquely barcoded TCR beta cDNA molecule per two T cells in model experiments. To track age-related changes in TCR beta repertoire diversity, the study relied on deep sequencing normalized with unique cDNA molecular identifiers. The donors were divided into four age groups: young (average approximately 15 years), middle-aged (over 35), aged (about 60) and long-lived (82). Donors of different ages were randomly distributed across sequencing lanes to avoid experimental bias. For two donors (one aged 18 to 30 and one aged 80 or older), the study analyzed two additional independent replicas of 1 million unique cDNA reads from the same blood draw.

Points the paper makes about the study in general: Because donor CMV infection status was unknown, age-related changes in expanded clonotypes were potentially confounded. Since profiling was done on bulk unsorted PBMCs, naive and antigen-experienced compartments could not be conclusively compared. Estimates of total diversity based on one million sequenced T cells were regarded as lower bounds and as underestimates. Observed TCR beta diversity per million T cells fell roughly linearly with age, and a significant reduction was already apparent by age roughly 40. Compared with the aged group, more naive CD4+ T cells, fewer expanded clones and increased TCR diversity were shown by the long-lived group, suggesting age selection. A strong correlation was found between observed TCR beta diversity and the percentage of naive T cells measured by flow cytometry.

Material: blood. This clonotype was obtained from a woman aged 30 to 39 in good health.

The DNA sequence reads TGCGCCAGCAGCTTGGAAGGGAGGTCGGGGCAGTTCTTC. Its translation is CASSLEGRSGQFF. This receptor chain uses TRBV5-1 and TRBJ2-1; 6 matching bases give a weak D call of TRBD2. In the germline V gene, CDR1 corresponds to SGHRS and CDR2 to YFSETQ. The CDR3, from cysteine to phenylalanine, totals 13 residues. Only the CDR3 DNA is retained, 39 bases long and in frame from the first base. The V and J ends are trimmed by 0 bases and 12 bases, leaving 13 bases between them. Here the CDR3 is joined to the reference TRBV5-1 and TRBJ2-1 genes, and the full variable domain is: KAGVTQTPRYLIKTRGQQVTLSCSPISGHRSVSWYQQTPGQGLQFLFEYFSETQRNKGNFPGRFSGRQFSNSRSEMNVSTLELGDSALYLCASSLEGRSGQFFGPGTRLTVL.